This entry lists 28 T cell receptor beta chains sequenced from one sample in a study of CD8 T cells in Susac syndrome. RNA in amounts of roughly 0.5 to 1 ug was reverse transcribed with random hexamers. From the immunoSEQ multiplex PCR reads, TCRdb called clonotypes with MiXCR, one entry per CDR3 protein. The sample carries over 150,000 distinct CDR3 sequences, roughly 95% recorded once. The sample was CD4+ T cells from PBMCs. The receptor source for this set is a human donor with Susac syndrome.

This chain links TRBV20-1 with TRBJ1-5; TRBD1 matches 8 bases. This CDR3 is built from 17 residues. Germline V gene data show CDR1 as DFQATT and CDR2 as SNEGSKA (reference sequence). J gave up 6 bases and V 0 bases, and 13 bases lay outside the gene matches. CDR3 coding DNA: TGCAGTGCTAGAGATTTAAGGACAGGGCGTTACGGTCAGCCCCAGCATTTT. As protein: CSARDLRTGRYGQPQHF.

The V call is TRBV30, the J call TRBJ1-3, with D possibly being TRBD1 (5 bases). This CDR3 contains 12 residues. Germline CDR1 and CDR2: GTSNPN and SVGIG (reference sequence). V was cut by 4 bases and J by 7 bases, with 11 bases left in between. CDR3 amino acids: CAWIQGLNTIYF. Here the CDR3 DNA reads TGTGCCTGGATCCAGGGATTGAACACCATATATTTT.

The rearrangement joins TRBV9 to TRBJ2-5; 10 positions agree with TRBD2. Germline V gene lookup returns CDR1 SGDLS and CDR2 YYNGEE. The CDR3 is 15 amino acids. Unmatched junction bases numbered 7, after V lost 4 bases and J lost 4 bases. The CDR3 is CASSLDERGGETQYF. In DNA form, the CDR3 reads TGTGCCAGCAGCCTAGACGAGCGGGGGGGAGAGACCCAGTACTTC.

This rearrangement joins TRBV2 to TRBJ1-2; no clear D gene. CDR1 is SNHLY and CDR2 is FYNNEI in the germline V gene. Between the trimmed V and J ends, which lost 3 bases and 8 bases, there was a span of 13 bases. The CDR3 is made up of 13 amino acids. CDR3: CASSDRQAKGYTF. Written as DNA, the CDR3 is TGTGCCAGCAGTGATCGGCAAGCAAAGGGCTACACCTTC.

This chain uses TRBV20-1 with TRBJ1-2, with unresolved D. The V end lost 7 bases, the J end lost 1 base, and 13 bases lay between the germline ends. The CDR3 runs 13 residues. CDR1 is DFQATT, CDR2 SNEGSKA, per germline (reference sequence). CDR3 region: CSVPPLFNYGYTF. In DNA form, the CDR3 reads TGCAGTGTTCCGCCCTTGTTTAACTATGGCTACACCTTC.

This chain connects TRBV7-9 to TRBJ2-3; 10 nucleotides match TRBD2. The junction had 10 bases not matched to a gene; V was cut back by 4 bases and J by 6 bases. The CDR3 totals 16 residues. Per the germline V gene, CDR1 is SEHNR and CDR2 is FQNEAQ (reference sequence). The CDR3 reads CASSSERGGGTDTQYF. CDR3 nucleotide sequence: TGTGCCAGCAGCTCGGAGCGGGGGGGCGGGACGGATACGCAGTATTTT.

This sequence joins TRBV28 and TRBJ2-2; 14 bases are a match to TRBD2. The trim removed 5 bases at V and 0 bases at J, leaving 5 bases unmatched. The CDR3 length is 18 residues. Germline lookup yields CDR1 MDHEN and CDR2 SYDVKM. The CDR3 sequence is CASSGTSGGLANTGELFF. The CDR3 DNA is TGTGCCAGCAGTGGGACTAGCGGGGGTCTCGCGAACACCGGGGAGCTGTTTTTT.

The chain carries TRBV2 and TRBJ2-2; no firm D call. Germline CDR1 SNHLY, CDR2 FYNNEI. The CDR3 has 14 residues. V lost 8 bases, J lost 0 bases, and 10 bases lay in between. The chain's CDR3 is CASDGRANTGELFF. CDR3 nucleotides: TGTGCCAGCGATGGCCGGGCGAACACCGGGGAGCTGTTTTTT.

V is TRBV20-1 and J is TRBJ1-4; no clear D gene. The CDR3 consists of 10 residues. Trimming cost V 6 bases and J 5 bases, with 4 bases left between them. In germline, CDR1 is DFQATT, CDR2 SNEGSKA (reference sequence). In nucleotides, the CDR3 is TGCAGTGCAAGGAATGAAAAACTGTTTTTT. Translating it yields CSARNEKLFF.

This clonotype has just one count. CDR3 nucleotides: TGTGCCAGCTCACCCCGGACTAGCCAAGAGACCCAGTACTTC. It is translated as CASSPRTSQETQYF. The V and J genes are TRBV18 and TRBJ2-5; 7 bases align to TRBD2. The germline CDR1 and CDR2 sequences are KGHSH and LQKENI. The CDR3 totals 14 residues. The junction had 2 bases not matched to a gene; V was cut back by 3 bases and J by 1 base.

The chain uses TRBV5-4 and TRBJ2-3; D possibly corresponds to TRBD2 (6 bases). CDR1 is SGHNT and CDR2 is YYREEE in the germline V gene (reference sequence). This CDR3 spans 15 amino acids. V was clipped by 0 bases and J by 0 bases, with 8 bases between them. DNA of the CDR3: TGTGCCAGCAGCTTGGACGGGACTAGCACAGATACGCAGTATTTT. This translates into CASSLDGTSTDTQYF.

The V call is TRBV7-8, the J call TRBJ2-1; no clear D. V lost 0 bases, J lost 8 bases, and 11 bases lay in between. Germline values: CDR1 SGHVS, CDR2 FQNEAQ. This CDR3 spans 14 amino acids. Here the CDR3 reads CASSLASSRYEQFF. The DNA of the CDR3 is TGTGCCAGCAGCTTAGCTTCATCAAGGTATGAGCAGTTCTTC.

The chain uses TRBV29-1 and TRBJ2-1, with 9 bases fitting TRBD2. The CDR3 spans 15 residues. Germline V lookup: CDR1 SQVTM, CDR2 ANQGSEA. The V and J ends lost 3 bases and 2 bases, in that order; junction bases with no gene match: 5. The CDR3 nucleotides are TGCAGCGTTGACTGGCTAGCGGGAACCTACAATGAGCAGTTCTTC. This sequence encodes CSVDWLAGTYNEQFF.

Concerning this clonotype: The junction differs from germline at one of its ends, possibly a read error. The chain has TRBV15 and TRBJ2-2, with D uncertain. Germline V gene data show CDR1 as LNHNV and CDR2 as YYDKDF (reference sequence). This CDR3 contains 17 residues. The CDR3 nucleotides read TGTGCCACCAGCCGAGAGAGACTCCCCTCCGGCACCGGGGAGCTGTTTTTT. Its translation is CATSRERLPSGTGELFF.

The chain is built from TRBV3-1 and TRBJ1-2; TRBD1 matches at 7 bases. CDR1 is LGHDT and CDR2 is YNNKEL in the germline V gene (reference sequence). The ends lost 6 bases at V and 4 bases at J; junction bases unmatched: 8. This CDR3 contains 14 residues. The CDR3 protein is CASRSGQAAYGYTF. Here the CDR3 DNA reads TGTGCCAGCAGGTCCGGACAGGCCGCCTATGGCTACACCTTC.

The chain is built from TRBV6-2 or TRBV6-3 and TRBJ1-2, with D possibly TRBD1 on 6 matching bases. The CDR3 is made up of 12 amino acids. V lost 5 bases, J lost 8 bases, and 12 bases lay in between. Per the germline V gene, CDR1 is MNHEY and CDR2 is SVGEGT. The CDR3 DNA is TGTGCCAGCAGTATCCCGACAGGAGGCTACACCTTC. Translation gives CASSIPTGGYTF.

V usage is TRBV20-1 and J usage is TRBJ1-2; no clear D. The CDR3 totals 14 residues. V lost 6 bases, J lost 5 bases, and 19 bases lay in between. The germline CDR1 and CDR2 sequences are DFQATT and SNEGSKA (reference sequence). The CDR3 sequence is CSAQSEGNVYGYTF. The CDR3 bases are TGCAGTGCGCAAAGCGAAGGGAACGTTTATGGCTACACCTTC.

As regards this clonotype: At one of its ends the junction is not consistent with the germline gene, which may arise from a read error. The chain links TRBV11-2 to TRBJ2-1; 8 nucleotides align to TRBD2. This CDR3 comprises 18 residues. Germline loops: CDR1 SGHAT, CDR2 FQNNGV. The DNA of the CDR3 is TGTGCCAGCAACTTACGATCCGGGACTAGAACTATCTACAATGAGCAGTTCTTC. Its translation: CASNLRSGTRTIYNEQFF.

The chain couples TRBV7-9 to TRBJ2-2; no definite D call. The V gene lost 10 bases and the J gene lost 6 bases, with 9 bases spanning the gap. This CDR3 region has 11 residues. Germline V gene data show CDR1 as SEHNR and CDR2 as FQNEAQ (reference sequence). In DNA, the CDR3 is TGTGCCACTAACAGTCCCGGGGAGCTGTTTTTT. Its protein is CATNSPGELFF. The whole variable domain, remainder taken from reference TRBV7-9 and TRBJ2-2, is DTGVSQNPRHKITKRGQNVTFRCDPISEHNRLYWYRQTLGQGPEFLTYFQNEAQLEKSRLLSDRFSAERPKGSFSTLEIQRTEQGDSAMYLCATNSPGELFFGEGSRLTVL.

This clonotype was picked up one time. The gene calls are TRBV5-6 and TRBJ2-1, with D perhaps given as TRBD1 or TRBD2 (5 bases each). V was cut by 4 bases and J by 4 bases, with 12 bases left in between. The CDR3 is 14 amino acids. From germline, CDR1 is SGHDT and CDR2 YYEEEE. The CDR3 loop is CASSHSGRYNEQFF. CDR3 DNA: TGTGCCAGCAGCCACTCGGGGCGATACAATGAGCAGTTCTTC. Full variable domain (remainder filled in from reference TRBV5-6 and TRBJ2-1): DAGVTQSPTHLIKTRGQQVTLRCSPKSGHDTVSWYQQALGQGPQFIFQYYEEEERQRGNFPDRFSGHQFPNYSSELNVNALLLGDSALYLCASSHSGRYNEQFFGPGTRLTVL.

The CDR3 DNA follows: TGTGCCAGCAGATCAGATACGCAGTATTTT. Protein product: CASRSDTQYF. V and J are TRBV25-1 and TRBJ2-3; no clear D gene. The V end was cut by 6 bases, the J end by 4 bases, with 2 bases between. Germline values: CDR1 MGHDK, CDR2 SYGVNS. The CDR3 is made up of 10 amino acids.

The chain links TRBV18 to TRBJ1-1; no reliable D call. CDR3 length: 13 amino acids. Trimming removed 4 bases from V and 1 base from J, with 7 bases in between. Per germline, CDR1 KGHSH and CDR2 LQKENI. The CDR3 DNA follows: TGTGCCAGCTCACTGCAGGCGAACACTGAAGCTTTCTTT. This codes for CASSLQANTEAFF. Full variable domain (rest looked up from reference TRBV18 and TRBJ1-1): NAGVMQNPRHLVRRRGQEARLRCSPMKGHSHVYWYRQLPEEGLKFMVYLQKENIIDESGMPKERFSAEFPKEGPSILRIQQVVRGDSAAYFCASSLQANTEAFFGQGTRLTVV.

The V and J genes are TRBV30 and TRBJ1-1, with TRBD1 matching 9 bases. Per the germline V gene, CDR1 is GTSNPN and CDR2 is SVGIG (reference sequence). This CDR3 is 13 amino acids long. The junction had 6 bases not matched to a gene; V was cut back by 5 bases and J by 5 bases. The CDR3: CAWGTGPLTEAFF. Written as DNA, the CDR3 is TGTGCCTGGGGGACAGGGCCTTTGACTGAAGCTTTCTTT.

The J gene is TRBJ1-1, the V gene TRBV20-1, with D perhaps TRBD1 (5 bases). Germline-derived CDR1 and CDR2 are DFQATT and SNEGSKA (reference sequence). The CDR3 sequence is 12 residues long. The CDR3 loop reads CSMGDPNTEAFF. CDR3 DNA sequence: TGCAGCATGGGGGATCCGAACACTGAAGCTTTCTTT.

The chain carries TRBV10-3 and TRBJ2-7, with D perhaps being TRBD1 or TRBD2 (5 bases each). The V gene's germline CDR1 is ENHRY and CDR2 SYGVKD. The CDR3 runs to 18 residues. Trimming cost V 5 bases and J 3 bases, with 26 bases left between them. This CDR3 is CAISTGTGFWGENYEQYF. As DNA, the CDR3 is TGTGCCATCAGTACCGGGACGGGGTTTTGGGGAGAAAACTACGAGCAGTACTTC.

The V and J genes are TRBV7-2 and TRBJ2-1; D might be TRBD2 (7 bases). From germline, CDR1 is SGHTA and CDR2 FQGNSA. The CDR3 is 15 residues long. Trimming stripped 1 base from V and 10 bases from J, with 17 bases between. DNA for the CDR3: TGTGCCAGCAGCTTAGTCGTCGAAGGGGGGGACGAGCAGTTCTTC. Translation gives CASSLVVEGGDEQFF.

The chain carries TRBV20-1 and TRBJ2-7, with D uncertain. V lost 3 bases, J lost 2 bases, and 5 bases lay in between. The germline V gene has CDR1 DFQATT and CDR2 SNEGSKA (reference sequence). This CDR3 contains 11 residues. The CDR3 here is CSASSAYEQYF. The CDR3 nucleotides read TGCAGTGCTAGTTCAGCCTACGAGCAGTACTTC.

The chain has TRBV20-1 and TRBJ2-7; 12 bases line up with TRBD1. From germline, CDR1 is DFQATT and CDR2 SNEGSKA (reference sequence). This CDR3 comprises 13 residues. Germline trimming cut 7 bases from V and 4 bases from J; bases unmatched to any gene: 5. Written as DNA, the CDR3 is TGCAGTGTCCAGGGACAGGGGGCTTACGAGCAGTACGTC. Translation gives CSVQGQGAYEQYV.